This TCR beta chain was profiled in a study of tumor and adjacent non-tumor tissue in lung cancer. Study-level information: Patients were aged 31 to 76, approximately 11 men and 5 women, stage I to III. Findings of the study overall: Compared with tumor, normal lung showed significantly lower TCR diversity.

The library came from three nested PCR rounds adapted from ARM-PCR protocols. TCRdb analysed the multiplex PCR reads with MiXCR anew, one entry per CDR3 protein. The profile shows 65,000 to 90,000 distinct CDR3 sequences, approximately 71% of them singletons. This sample's RNA came from whole unsorted tissue. As regards this clonotype: Its cognate antigen is unknown.

Sequencing was done on a sample of lung tumor tissue. This clonotype originated in a woman between 65 and 79 years old with non-small cell lung cancer.

The DNA of the CDR3 is TGCAGCGGGAAGTATCGTACAGGAGACTATGGCTACACCTTC. Amino acids: CSGKYRTGDYGYTF. The V call is TRBV20-1, the J call TRBJ1-2; maybe TRBD1 (5 bases). This CDR3 is 14 amino acids long. The germline CDR1 and CDR2 sequences are DFQATT and SNEGSKA (reference sequence).